These 27 T cell receptor beta chains were all obtained from the same sample, sequenced in a study of blood T cell repertoires in COVID-19. Sequencing used immunoSEQ multiplex PCR; TCRdb keeps in-frame clones, though not all of them. The sample comprises over 100,000 clones, 75% to 90% of which are singletons, and approximately 7.9% rests with the top ten. What was sequenced was peripheral blood. These receptors all stem from a man between 65 and 79 years old with acute or convalescent COVID-19.

The chain combines TRBV27 with TRBJ1-1; D unclear. V was clipped by 5 bases and J by 1 base, with 8 bases between them. Germline CDR1 is MNHEY and CDR2 is SMNVEV (reference sequence). This CDR3 is 13 amino acids long. For the CDR3, the DNA is TGTGCCAGCAGTAACCGGGAGAACACTGAAGCTTTCTTT. Translation: CASSNRENTEAFF.

V gene TRBV10-2 combines with J gene TRBJ2-1; a weak D match, TRBD1 (5 bases). Trimming took 2 bases from V and 8 from J, leaving 13 bases between them. This CDR3 comprises 14 residues. Germline CDR1 and CDR2: WSHSY and SAAADI. The CDR3 loop is CASSESKSGHEQFF. In DNA, the CDR3 is TGCGCCAGCAGTGAGAGCAAGTCAGGGCATGAGCAGTTCTTC.

The chain joins TRBV2 to TRBJ1-4; unclear D gene. Germline-derived CDR1 and CDR2 are SNHLY and FYNNEI. With 4 bases removed from V and 3 bases from J, the gap between germline ends came to 9 bases. The CDR3 has 14 residues. The CDR3 here is CASSVGSANEKLFF. In nucleotides, the CDR3 is TGTGCCAGCAGTGTGGGGAGTGCTAATGAAAAACTGTTTTTT.

This chain links TRBV5-6 with TRBJ1-2; no clear D. The V end was cut by 4 bases, the J end by 3 bases, with 16 bases between. The CDR3 loop spans 15 amino acids. Per germline, CDR1 SGHDT and CDR2 YYEEEE. This CDR3 is CASSRAAGSDYGYTF. The CDR3 DNA reads as TGTGCCAGCAGCCGGGCGGCGGGGTCGGACTATGGCTACACCTTC.

This clone was recorded a few times. This chain joins TRBV19 and TRBJ2-7, with D unresolved. V lost 4 bases to trimming and J lost 4 bases, with 5 bases between them. Germline values: CDR1 LNHDA, CDR2 SQIVND (reference sequence). The CDR3 consists of 11 residues. The CDR3 DNA follows: TGTGCCAGTAGTACGGAGTACGAGCAGTACTTC. It translates to CASSTEYEQYF.

This chain uses TRBV7-8 with TRBJ2-7; 9 bases align to TRBD1. J was trimmed by 4 bases and V by 5 bases; bases with no gene match: 15. The CDR3 has 17 residues. Germline V gene lookup returns CDR1 SGHVS and CDR2 FQNEAQ. CDR3 DNA sequence: TGTGCCAGCAGCCCGAAAGGGACAGGGAACTGGGCTTACGAGCAGTACTTC. This codes for CASSPKGTGNWAYEQYF.

This clone was seen a few times. The gene calls are TRBV30 and TRBJ1-2; D remains ambiguous. Germline V gene sequence: CDR1 GTSNPN, CDR2 SVGIG (reference sequence). The CDR3 is made up of 12 amino acids. Trimming pared 0 bases from V and 4 bases from J, leaving 6 bases between. CDR3 amino acids: CAWSVYIYGYTF. As DNA, the CDR3 is TGTGCCTGGAGTGTATACATCTATGGCTACACCTTC. Looking up the rest from reference TRBV30 and TRBJ1-2 gives the full variable domain: SQTIHQWPATLVQPVGSPLSLECTVEGTSNPNLYWYRQAAGRGLQLLFYSVGIGQISSEVPQNLSASRPQDRQFILSSKKLLLSDSGFYLCAWSVYIYGYTFGSGTRLTVV.

The chain couples TRBV7-5 to TRBJ2-2; the D segment call TRBD2 is taken from the table without a DNA check. TRBV7-5 is a known pseudogene. The CDR3 covers 19 residues. Here the CDR3 DNA reads TGTGTCAGAAGCTTAGGTCGTCCGGGACTAGCGGCCCAAGCGGGGGAGCTGTTTTTT. Protein sequence: CVRSLGRPGLAAQAGELFF.

This sequence joins TRBV30 and TRBJ2-3; 9 bases agree with TRBD2. The CDR3 extends over 18 amino acids. Trimming took 6 bases from V and 1 from J; bases not matched to a gene: 17. Germline CDR1 reads GTSNPN; CDR2 reads SVGIG (reference sequence). The CDR3 here is CACTGERRGGMGTDTQYF. The CDR3 bases are TGTGCCTGCACAGGGGAAAGGCGGGGGGGGATGGGCACAGATACGCAGTATTTT.

CDR3 region: CASSLSGAGGANVLTF. The DNA for the CDR3 is TGTGCCAGCAGCTTGTCAGGGGCTGGTGGGGCCAACGTCCTGACTTTC. This sequence joins TRBV7-3 and TRBJ2-6, with D perhaps matching TRBD1 (6 bases). CDR3 size: 16 residues. V lost 3 bases to trimming and J lost 3 bases, with 12 bases between them. CDR1 and CDR2 (germline): SGHTA, FQGTGA.

This chain's CDR3 is CASSFRIRETQYF. In DNA form, the CDR3 reads TGTGCCAGCAGCTTCCGTATCCGGGAGACCCAGTACTTC. The chain carries TRBV5-5 and TRBJ2-5; D gene unclear. The CDR3 length is 13 residues. In germline, CDR1 is SGHKS, CDR2 YYEKEE (reference sequence). The V end lost 2 bases, the J end lost 5 bases, and 10 bases lay between the germline ends.

The chain couples TRBV5-4 to TRBJ1-2; 9 positions match TRBD1. Germline-derived CDR1 and CDR2 are SGHNT and YYREEE (reference sequence). The CDR3 has 15 residues. V lost 3 bases and J lost 4; bases outside the gene matches: 7. CDR3 residues: CASSSQTGQGYGYTF. For the CDR3, the DNA is TGTGCCAGCAGCTCTCAAACGGGACAGGGCTATGGCTACACCTTC.

In its sample, this clone was seen a few times. The genes are TRBV7-3 and TRBJ1-2; D not resolved. The CDR3 has 14 residues. Germline-derived CDR1 and CDR2 are SGHTA and FQGTGA. Trimming took 5 bases from V and 3 from J, leaving 13 bases between them. CDR3 DNA sequence: TGTGCCAGCAGCCCGGGGAGCGGTGACTATGGCTACACCTTC. Residues: CASSPGSGDYGYTF.

This clone was observed once. The V call is TRBV27, the J call TRBJ1-6, with D uncertain. Trimming stripped 0 bases from V and 9 bases from J, with 6 bases between. Germline CDR1 reads MNHEY; CDR2 reads SMNVEV (reference sequence). The CDR3 consists of 13 residues. CDR3 bases: TGTGCCAGCAGTTTATCTACTTCTTCACCCCTCCACTTT. Translating gives CASSLSTSSPLHF.

The V gene is TRBV6-5, the J gene TRBJ1-2; D is possibly TRBD1 (5 bases). The CDR3 runs to 13 residues. Per the germline V gene, CDR1 is MNHEY and CDR2 is SVGAGI. Trimming removed 0 bases from V and 6 bases from J, with 8 bases in between. The CDR3 bases are TGTGCCAGCAGTTACTCAGGGGCGCATGGCTACACCTTC. It specifies CASSYSGAHGYTF.

The V gene is TRBV6-1, the J gene TRBJ1-5, with a tentative D call TRBD1 (6 bases). Germline CDR1 is MNHNS and CDR2 is SASEGT. The CDR3 runs to 16 residues. V shed 1 base and J shed 4 bases, with 14 bases lying between them. The chain's CDR3 is CASSEVRTAINQPQHF. CDR3 bases: TGTGCCAGCAGTGAAGTAAGGACAGCGATAAATCAGCCCCAGCATTTT.

This clone was seen more than once but under ten times. This rearrangement joins TRBV18 to TRBJ1-4; 7 bases are shared with TRBD1. The germline V gene encodes CDR1 KGHSH and CDR2 LQKENI. The CDR3 is 15 residues long. Trimming cost V 3 bases and J 5 bases; bases outside gene matches: 6. CDR3 sequence reads: CASSPRDSGNEKLFF. In DNA, the CDR3 is TGTGCCAGCTCACCCAGGGACAGCGGGAATGAAAAACTGTTTTTT. Complete variable domain (other parts from reference TRBV18 and TRBJ1-4): NAGVMQNPRHLVRRRGQEARLRCSPMKGHSHVYWYRQLPEEGLKFMVYLQKENIIDESGMPKERFSAEFPKEGPSILRIQQVVRGDSAAYFCASSPRDSGNEKLFFGSGTQLSVL.

The rearrangement links TRBV5-4 to TRBJ2-3, with 12 bases lining up with TRBD2. This CDR3 region has 15 residues. Germline V gives CDR1 SGHNT, CDR2 YYREEE (reference sequence). V lost 4 bases and J lost 5; bases outside the gene matches: 5. CDR3 DNA: TGTGCCAGCAGCCCTGGACTAGCGGGAAAAGATACGCAGTATTTT. Translating gives CASSPGLAGKDTQYF.

The V call is TRBV11-1, the J call TRBJ2-1; weak D call: TRBD1 (7 bases). This CDR3 region has 16 residues. Looked up from germline, CDR1 is SGHAT and CDR2 is FQDESV (reference sequence). V was shortened by 3 bases and J by 2 bases, with 14 bases between the two germline ends. CDR3 nucleotides: TGTGCCAGCAGCTTTCGACAGGGAGGCCCCTACAATGAGCAGTTCTTC. Protein product: CASSFRQGGPYNEQFF.

This chain connects TRBV5-1 to TRBJ2-3, with 9 bases matching TRBD2. J lost 1 base, V lost 2 bases, and 5 bases had no gene match. The CDR3 is made up of 16 amino acids. CDR1 SGHRS and CDR2 YFSETQ come from the germline V gene. The CDR3 reads CASSLSVAGGTDTQYF. CDR3 sequence (DNA): TGCGCCAGCAGCTTATCGGTAGCGGGGGGCACAGATACGCAGTATTTT.

V and J are TRBV6-2 or TRBV6-3 and TRBJ1-5; D unclear. Trimming stripped 7 bases from V and 0 bases from J, with 16 bases between. CDR1 MNHEY and CDR2 SVGEGT come from the germline V gene. The CDR3 has 16 residues. CDR3 DNA sequence: TGTGCCAGCACCCCCCTTTGGAGCTATAGCAATCAGCCCCAGCATTTT. Its protein product is CASTPLWSYSNQPQHF.

By its share, this clone is medium-sized. This chain links TRBV29-1 with TRBJ1-3; D is undetermined. The CDR3 has 11 amino acids. Germline CDR1 reads SQVTM; CDR2 reads ANQGSEA. Trimming removed 4 bases from V and 8 bases from J, with 9 bases in between. The DNA of the CDR3 is TGCAGCGTTGGTATCCAGGACACCATATATTTT. Amino acids: CSVGIQDTIYF. The full variable domain, completed using reference TRBV29-1 and TRBJ1-3, is SAVISQKPSRDICQRGTSLTIQCQVDSQVTMMFWYRQQPGQSLTLIATANQGSEATYESGFVIDKFPISRPNLTFSTLTVSNMSPEDSSIYLCSVGIQDTIYFGEGSWLTVV.

The V and J genes are TRBV28 and TRBJ1-4, with 8 positions matching TRBD1. Germline V lookup: CDR1 MDHEN, CDR2 SYDVKM. Losses at the gene ends were 4 bases for V and 5 bases for J; bases not matched to a gene: 3. There are 14 residues in the CDR3. CDR3 DNA: TGTGCCAGCAGTTACAGGGGGTTAAATGAAAAACTGTTTTTT. Translation gives CASSYRGLNEKLFF.

The chain's CDR3 is CASSQAGTNEKLFF. The CDR3 bases are TGTGCCAGCAGCCAGGCGGGGACTAATGAAAAACTGTTTTTT. The chain has TRBV3-1 (or the pseudogene TRBV3-2) and TRBJ1-4; D ambiguous. V lost 3 bases, J lost 2 bases, and 7 bases lay in between. The V gene's germline CDR1 is LGHDT and CDR2 YNNKEL (reference sequence). CDR3 length: 14 residues.

This sequence joins TRBV5-1 and TRBJ1-6, with TRBD1 as a possible D gene (5 bases). With 4 bases removed from V and 6 bases from J, the gap between germline ends came to 11 bases. From germline, CDR1 is SGHRS and CDR2 YFSETQ. The CDR3 has 14 residues. CDR3 DNA: TGCGCCAGCAGCGTACAGGAGCCTAATTCACCCCTCCACTTT. Its translation: CASSVQEPNSPLHF.

V is TRBV28 and J is TRBJ1-4; 7 bases are a match to TRBD1. Germline V lookup: CDR1 MDHEN, CDR2 SYDVKM. V shed 6 bases, J shed 5 bases, and the junction held 9 bases outside the gene matches. The CDR3 runs 15 residues. This CDR3 is CASRYSGTANEKLFF. The CDR3 DNA reads TGTGCCAGCAGGTATTCGGGGACAGCGAATGAAAAACTGTTTTTT.

The chain combines TRBV6-5 with TRBJ1-2; tentatively, D is TRBD1 (6 bases). The length of the CDR3 is 12 residues. Germline V lookup: CDR1 MNHEY, CDR2 SVGAGI. V lost 9 bases to trimming and J lost 6 bases, with 14 bases between them. CDR3 sequence reads: CASQRGADGYTF. The DNA of the CDR3 is TGTGCCAGTCAGCGGGGGGCGGATGGCTACACCTTC.